Listed below are T cell receptor beta chains from one sample, sequenced in a study of T cell repertoires in cytomegalovirus infection. TCRdb reprocessed the reads with MiXCR, giving one entry per CDR3 protein. Among about 190,000 distinct CDR3 sequences listed, over 25% were seen once. The material sequenced was PBMCs. These receptor sequences come from a human donor in good health (CMV status not recorded). Some clones in this sample may be carry-over from other donors' samples. CDR3s include the opening cysteine and the closing phenylalanine or tryptophan. D genes are given only for firm matches. Size is stated for part of the rows, as once, few or many counts, or as a class when the clone is expanded.

J gene | D gene | clone size | V gene | CDR3 DNA | CDR3 protein
TRBJ2-7 | . | few | TRBV12-3/TRBV12-4 | TGTGCCAGCAGCCACCGGCTGGGCAGGTCCTACGAGCAGTACTTC | CASSHRLGRSYEQYF
TRBJ1-2 | TRBD1 | . | TRBV5-1 | TGCGCCAGCAGCTATGACAGGGGACGATCTGATGGCTACACCTTC | CASSYDRGRSDGYTF
TRBJ1-1 | . | . | TRBV15 | TGTGCCACCAGCAGAGCTGTAAACACTGAAGCTTTCTTT | CATSRAVNTEAFF
TRBJ2-4 | TRBD2 | . | TRBV27 | TGTGCCAGCAGTCCTCGGGGTAGCGGGGGTAAAAACATTCAGTACTTC | CASSPRGSGGKNIQYF
TRBJ1-2 | . | many | TRBV12-3/TRBV12-4 | TGTGCCAGCAGTTTTGGGGTCGCTTCGGAGACTCGCTACACCTTC | CASSFGVASETRYTF
TRBJ2-2 | TRBD1 | few | TRBV4-1 | TGCGCCAGCAGCCCCCGGGACAGGGCCACCGGGGAGCTGTTTTTT | CASSPRDRATGELFF
TRBJ1-5 | . | many | TRBV7-9 | TGTGCCAGCTGCCGGGGGAAAGATCAGCCCCAGCATTTT | CASCRGKDQPQHF
TRBJ1-1 | . | . | TRBV12-3/TRBV12-4 | TGTGCCAGCAGTCTAGTGACAGGAGAAGATCGTGAAGCTTTCTTT | CASSLVTGEDREAFF
TRBJ2-2 | . | . | TRBV7-3 | TGTGCCAGGTTCCGGGACGCGGGACCCGGGGAGCTGTTTTTT | CARFRDAGPGELFF
TRBJ2-2 | . | . | TRBV6-6 | TGTGCCAGCAGTCCGGGACCCGCCGGCGCCGAGCTGTTTTTT | CASSPGPAGAELFF
TRBJ1-3 | . | few | TRBV5-1 | TGCGCCAGCAGCTTGGAACTCGCCTCTGGAAACACCATATATTTT | CASSLELASGNTIYF
TRBJ2-2 | . | few | TRBV28 | TGTGCCAGCAGTTTATTTATGTCAACGGGCGGGCTAAACACGAACACCGGGGAGCTGTTTTTT | CASSLFMSTGGLNTNTGELFF
TRBJ2-1 | TRBD2 | . | TRBV7-6 | TGTGCCAGCAGCTTAGAGGTTGCTAGCGGGGACAATCACAATGAGCAGTTCTTC | CASSLEVASGDNHNEQFF
TRBJ1-4 | TRBD1 | . | TRBV12-3/TRBV12-4 | TGTGCCAGCAGTCTGGCCCTCGGAGGGGGCCGGGAAAAACTGTTTTTT | CASSLALGGGREKLFF
TRBJ1-6 | . | . | TRBV4-3 | TGCGCCAGCAGCCAAGATTGGGCAGGGACGAATTCACCCCTCCACTTT | CASSQDWAGTNSPLHF
TRBJ1-1 | . | . | TRBV7-6 | TGTGCCAGCAGCTCCTCGCCGGGGGTTTCGAACACTGAAGCTTTCTTT | CASSSSPGVSNTEAFF
TRBJ2-3 | . | . | TRBV7-2 | TGTGCCAGCAGCGTAGAGAGGGGAGTCACAGATACGCAGTATTTT | CASSVERGVTDTQYF
TRBJ1-3 | . | . | TRBV29-1 | TGCAGCGCCTTCTCTGGAAACACCATATATTTT | CSAFSGNTIYF
TRBJ1-2 | . | . | TRBV20-1 | TGCAGTGCTAGACCTAGACAGGAAGGGTCTGGCTACACCTTC | CSARPRQEGSGYTF
TRBJ2-1 | . | . | TRBV19 | TGTGCCAGTACCCCGGCTGGGGAAAGCTCCTACAATGAGCAGTTCTTC | CASTPAGESSYNEQFF
TRBJ1-1 | . | . | TRBV29-1 | TGCAGCGTTGGGGGGCTGAGCACTGAAGCTTTCTTT | CSVGGLSTEAFF
TRBJ2-7 | . | . | TRBV7-6 | TGTGCCAGCAGCTTATCCCTACATGGGTACGAGCAGTACTTC | CASSLSLHGYEQYF
TRBJ2-2 | TRBD1 | few | TRBV7-9 | TGTGCCAGCAGCGCGGGACAGGGAGAAGCCGGGGAGCTGTTTTTT | CASSAGQGEAGELFF
TRBJ1-1 | TRBD1 | few | TRBV6-5 | TGTGCCAGCATCGGACAGGGCCTGGGCACTGAAGCTTTCTTT | CASIGQGLGTEAFF
TRBJ1-1 | . | few | TRBV7-8 | TGTGCCAGCAGCTTAGACGGTCCTAGCACTGAAGCTTTCTTT | CASSLDGPSTEAFF
TRBJ1-6 | TRBD1 | once | TRBV5-3 | TGTGCCAGAAGCTTTCGGGACAGATCCATCTTTTATAATTCACCCCTCCACTTT | CARSFRDRSIFYNSPLHF
TRBJ2-7 | . | . | TRBV7-2 | TGTGCCAGCAGCTTGCCAGGGGCCACCTTGGGGTACGAGCAGTACTTC | CASSLPGATLGYEQYF
TRBJ1-5 | . | . | TRBV4-2 | TGTGCCAGCAGCCAAGCGATTAAGGGGCAACAGCCCCAGCATTTT | CASSQAIKGQQPQHF
TRBJ1-1 | . | few | TRBV30 | TGTGCCTGGAGTGTAGCGGGAAACACTGAAGCTTTCTTT | CAWSVAGNTEAFF
TRBJ1-4 | . | . | TRBV5-6 | TGTGCCAGCAGCTTCCGGACAACTAATGAAAAACTGTTTTTT | CASSFRTTNEKLFF
TRBJ2-7 | . | . | TRBV5-1 | TGCGCCAGCCGTCATGAGCCCTCCGATTACGAGCAGTACTTC | CASRHEPSDYEQYF
TRBJ1-2 | TRBD1 | . | TRBV2 | TGTGCCAGCAGTCTTGGACAGGGGACAGATGGCTACACCTTC | CASSLGQGTDGYTF
TRBJ1-1 | . | . | TRBV6-1 | TGTGCCAGCACCAGACAGGCGAACACTGAAGCTTTCTTT | CASTRQANTEAFF
TRBJ2-5 | . | few | TRBV28 | TGTGCCAGCAGTTTTTTGGGCCCTCAAGAGACCCAGTACTTC | CASSFLGPQETQYF
TRBJ1-2 | TRBD1 | . | TRBV3-1 | TGTGCCAGCAGCCGAACGGACAGGGGAGCTGGCTACACCTTC | CASSRTDRGAGYTF
TRBJ1-2 | TRBD1 | few | TRBV12-3/TRBV12-4 | TGTGCCAGCAGCTCGGACAGGGGCACCTATGGCTACACCTTC | CASSSDRGTYGYTF
TRBJ1-4 | . | . | TRBV11-2 | TGTGCCAGCAGCCCCACCTGGGGGCTTGGCCGCGCAACTAATGAAAAACTGTTTTTT | CASSPTWGLGRATNEKLFF
TRBJ1-2 | . | . | TRBV20-1 | TGCAGTGCTGCTCCGGGGCTGGGGCAGTACTATGGCTACACCTTC | CSAAPGLGQYYGYTF
TRBJ2-7 | . | . | TRBV7-2 | TGTGCCAGCAGCCCTGGACGGACCTCCTACGAGCCGTACTTC | CASSPGRTSYEPYF
TRBJ2-3 | . | . | TRBV11-2 | TGTGCCAGCAGCTTCGGCGGGAGCACAGATACGCAGTATTTT | CASSFGGSTDTQYF
TRBJ2-1 | . | . | TRBV6-8 | TGTGCCAGCAGTCACCGGGACCATTACAATGAGCAGTTCTTC | CASSHRDHYNEQFF
TRBJ2-5 | . | . | TRBV20-1 | TGCAGTGCTAGCGGCCCTCCTATGGTAGAGACCCAGTACTTC | CSASGPPMVETQYF
TRBJ1-5 | . | few | TRBV29-1 | TGCAGCGTTATTGTACCCAATCAGCCCCAGCATTTT | CSVIVPNQPQHF
TRBJ2-7 | . | once | TRBV10-3 | TGTGCCATCAGTGACCTCCGGGACGATCAGTACTTC | CAISDLRDDQYF
TRBJ2-7 | . | . | TRBV20-1 | TGCAGTGCTAGACTCACTTCCTACGAGCAGTACTTC | CSARLTSYEQYF
TRBJ2-1 | . | many | TRBV7-8 | TGTGCCAGCAGCTTTACCCCCCAGGGCGGGTACAATGAGCAGTTCTTC | CASSFTPQGGYNEQFF